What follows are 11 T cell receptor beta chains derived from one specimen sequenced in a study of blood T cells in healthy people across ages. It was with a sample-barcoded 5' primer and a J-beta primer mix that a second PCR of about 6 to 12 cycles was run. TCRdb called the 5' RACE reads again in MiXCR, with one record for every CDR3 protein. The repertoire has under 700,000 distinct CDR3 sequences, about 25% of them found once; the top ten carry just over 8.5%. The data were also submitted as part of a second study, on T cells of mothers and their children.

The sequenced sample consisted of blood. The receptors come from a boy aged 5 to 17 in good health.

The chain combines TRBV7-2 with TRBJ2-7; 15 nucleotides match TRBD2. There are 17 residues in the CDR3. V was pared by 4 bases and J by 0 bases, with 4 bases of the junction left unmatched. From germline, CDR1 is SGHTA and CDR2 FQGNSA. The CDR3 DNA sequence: TGTGCCAGCAGCTCGGGACTAGCGGGGGGAACCTCCTACGAGCAGTACTTC. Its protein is CASSSGLAGGTSYEQYF.

CDR3 loop: CASSPPGITGELFF. The DNA of the CDR3 is TGTGCCAGCAGCCCCCCGGGGATAACCGGGGAGCTGTTTTTT. The chain is built from TRBV7-9 and TRBJ2-2; D may be TRBD2 (5 bases). CDR3 length: 14 amino acids. Germline values: CDR1 SEHNR, CDR2 FQNEAQ (reference sequence). Trimming pared 5 bases from V and 5 bases from J, leaving 12 bases between.

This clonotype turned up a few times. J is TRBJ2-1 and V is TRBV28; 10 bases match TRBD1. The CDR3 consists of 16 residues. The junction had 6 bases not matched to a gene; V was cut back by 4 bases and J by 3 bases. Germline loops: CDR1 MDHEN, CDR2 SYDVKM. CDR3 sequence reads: CASSSLDRGLYNEQFF. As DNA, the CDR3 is TGTGCCAGCAGTTCACTAGACAGGGGGCTCTACAATGAGCAGTTCTTC. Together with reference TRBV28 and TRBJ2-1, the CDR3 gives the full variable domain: DVKVTQSSRYLVKRTGEKVFLECVQDMDHENMFWYRQDPGLGLRLIYFSYDVKMKEKGDIPEGYSVSREKKERFSLILESASTNQTSMYLCASSSLDRGLYNEQFFGPGTRLTVL.

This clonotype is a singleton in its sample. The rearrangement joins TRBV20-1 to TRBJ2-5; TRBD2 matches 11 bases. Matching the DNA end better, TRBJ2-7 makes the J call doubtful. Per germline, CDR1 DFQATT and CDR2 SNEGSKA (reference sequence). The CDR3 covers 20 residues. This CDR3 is CSARVRFKRLAGTLAYEQYF. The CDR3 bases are TGCAGTGCTAGAGTTAGGTTTAAGAGACTAGCGGGAACTTTGGCCTACGAGCAGTACTTC.

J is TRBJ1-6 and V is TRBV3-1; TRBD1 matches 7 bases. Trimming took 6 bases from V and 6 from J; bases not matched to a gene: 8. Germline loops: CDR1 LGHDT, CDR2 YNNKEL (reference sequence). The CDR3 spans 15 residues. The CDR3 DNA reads TGTGCCAGCAGTGGGGCGACAGGGAGTAATTCACCCCTCCACTTT. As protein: CASSGATGSNSPLHF.

CDR3 bases: TGCGCCAGCAGCCAAGGGGTGACCGGGAGGGCCCTTCGGGGTGAGCAGTTCTTC. This encodes CASSQGVTGRALRGEQFF. V usage is TRBV4-3 and J usage is TRBJ2-1; 8 bases line up with TRBD2. The CDR3 covers 18 residues. In germline, CDR1 is LGHNA, CDR2 YSLEER. V lost 1 base, J lost 9 bases, and 17 bases stayed unmatched.

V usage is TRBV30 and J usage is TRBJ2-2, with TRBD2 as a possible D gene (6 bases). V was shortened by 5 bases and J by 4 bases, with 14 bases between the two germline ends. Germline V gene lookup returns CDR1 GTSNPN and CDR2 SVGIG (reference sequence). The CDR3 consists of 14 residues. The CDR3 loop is CAWGSGPLTGELFF. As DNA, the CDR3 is TGTGCCTGGGGAAGCGGGCCCCTCACCGGGGAGCTGTTTTTT. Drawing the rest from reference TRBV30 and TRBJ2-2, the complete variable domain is SQTIHQWPATLVQPVGSPLSLECTVEGTSNPNLYWYRQAAGRGLQLLFYSVGIGQISSEVPQNLSASRPQDRQFILSSKKLLLSDSGFYLCAWGSGPLTGELFFGEGSRLTVL.

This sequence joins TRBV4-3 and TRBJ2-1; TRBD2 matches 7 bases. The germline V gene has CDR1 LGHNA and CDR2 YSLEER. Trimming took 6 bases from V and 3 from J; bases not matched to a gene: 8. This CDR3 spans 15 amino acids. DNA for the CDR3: TGCGCCAGCAGTCGCACTAGCGCGAGCTACAATGAGCAGTTCTTC. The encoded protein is CASSRTSASYNEQFF.

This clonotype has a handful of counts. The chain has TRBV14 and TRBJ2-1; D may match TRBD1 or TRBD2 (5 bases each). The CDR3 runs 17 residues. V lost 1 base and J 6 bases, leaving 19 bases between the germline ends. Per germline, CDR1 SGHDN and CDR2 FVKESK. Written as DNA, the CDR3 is TGTGCCAGCAGCCAAGGATCCGGGACGAGGAACAGCAATGAGCAGTTCTTC. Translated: CASSQGSGTRNSNEQFF.

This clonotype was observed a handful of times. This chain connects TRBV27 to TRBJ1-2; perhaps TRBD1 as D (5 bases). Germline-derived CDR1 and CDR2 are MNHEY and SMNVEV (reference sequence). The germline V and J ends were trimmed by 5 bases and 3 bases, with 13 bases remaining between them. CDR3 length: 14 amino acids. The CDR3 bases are TGTGCCAGCAGTCTGGGACCCGACTACTATGGCTACACCTTC. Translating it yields CASSLGPDYYGYTF.

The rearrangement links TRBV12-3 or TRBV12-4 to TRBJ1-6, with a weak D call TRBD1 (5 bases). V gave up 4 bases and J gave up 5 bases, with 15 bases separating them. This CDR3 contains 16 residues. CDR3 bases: TGTGCCAGCAGTTATAGGGGAAGTGGGAATAATTCACCCCTCCACTTT. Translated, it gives CASSYRGSGNNSPLHF.